The next 21 T cell receptor beta chains were all read from a single sample in a study of CD8+ T cells in alopecia areata. The authors extracted RNA and reverse transcribed it into cDNA as the sequencing template. The repertoire was sequenced with immunoSEQ multiplex PCR; TCRdb's copy has only in-frame clones and lacks some. The sample lists 250,000 to 350,000 clones, 50% to 75% occurring once. Treatment described: oral pan-JAK inhibitor, 5-10 mg twice daily. The source was CD4+ T cells sorted from blood, collected at week 52, from a patient treated with tofacitinib. These receptors all stem from a human donor with alopecia areata.

The J gene is TRBJ2-1, the V gene TRBV29-1, with 10 bases fitting TRBD2. The V gene's germline CDR1 is SQVTM and CDR2 ANQGSEA. The junction had 4 bases not matched to a gene; V was cut back by 7 bases and J by 4 bases. The CDR3 has 13 residues. The CDR3 protein is CSGQAGGYNEQFF. The DNA for the CDR3 is TGCAGCGGACAAGCGGGGGGGTACAATGAGCAGTTCTTC.

The V call is TRBV4-1, the J call TRBJ2-1, with no clear D. Per the germline V gene, CDR1 is MGHRA and CDR2 is YSYEKL. The CDR3 consists of 13 residues. Trimming stripped 3 bases from V and 12 bases from J, with 15 bases between. The CDR3, as DNA: TGCGCCAGCAGCCAGCCCTCTCCCGTCGCGCAGTTCTTC. Encoded protein: CASSQPSPVAQFF.

The rearrangement links TRBV6-5 to TRBJ1-6, with 7 bases identical to TRBD1. Germline V lookup: CDR1 MNHEY, CDR2 SVGAGI. The V and J ends lost 4 bases and 8 bases, in that order; junction bases with no gene match: 8. This CDR3 spans 15 amino acids. The CDR3 loop reads CASSLSGDSYSPLHF. The CDR3 DNA reads TGTGCCAGCAGTTTGAGCGGGGACAGTTATTCACCCCTCCACTTT.

The chain is built from TRBV7-9 and TRBJ2-3; D remains unclear. The CDR3 spans 14 residues. The V gene's germline CDR1 is SEHNR and CDR2 FQNEAQ (reference sequence). The V end was cut by 2 bases, the J end by 0 bases, with 6 bases between. The CDR3 spells CASSLTTSTDTQYF. The CDR3 nucleotides are TGTGCCAGCAGCTTAACAACTAGCACAGATACGCAGTATTTT.

The chain recombines TRBV11-2 with TRBJ1-2; D may be TRBD1 (6 bases). This CDR3 is 14 amino acids long. V was shortened by 4 bases and J by 5 bases, with 14 bases between the two germline ends. Germline V gene sequence: CDR1 SGHAT, CDR2 FQNNGV. The CDR3 loop is CASSSRGAWYGYTF. The CDR3 region has the DNA TGTGCCAGCAGCTCCAGGGGAGCCTGGTATGGCTACACCTTC.

The rearrangement joins TRBV29-1 to TRBJ1-1; no firm D call. V gave up 4 bases and J gave up 1 base, with 4 bases separating them. Germline values: CDR1 SQVTM, CDR2 ANQGSEA. The CDR3 is 11 residues long. The CDR3 region has the DNA TGCAGCGTTGCTGAGAACACTGAAGCTTTCTTT. Amino acids: CSVAENTEAFF. The whole variable domain, remainder taken from reference TRBV29-1 and TRBJ1-1, is SAVISQKPSRDICQRGTSLTIQCQVDSQVTMMFWYRQQPGQSLTLIATANQGSEATYESGFVIDKFPISRPNLTFSTLTVSNMSPEDSSIYLCSVAENTEAFFGQGTRLTVV.

The CDR3 loop is CAWSMGSSYNEQFF. The CDR3, as DNA: TGTGCCTGGAGTATGGGGAGCTCCTACAATGAGCAGTTCTTC. This sequence joins TRBV30 and TRBJ2-1; D might be TRBD2 (5 bases). Germline loops: CDR1 GTSNPN, CDR2 SVGIG (reference sequence). This CDR3 spans 14 amino acids. Trimming took off 2 bases at V and 0 bases at J, with 8 bases between the two ends.

Worth noting for this clone: Sequence at one end of the junction differs from germline and may be a read error. This chain joins TRBV7-7 and TRBJ2-5, with no clear D. Germline values: CDR1 SSHAT, CDR2 FNYEAQ (reference sequence). The CDR3 extends over 15 amino acids. This chain's CDR3 is CASSPDVGPSRSQYF. The CDR3 bases are TGTGCTAGCAGTCCTGATGTGGGCCCTTCAAGGTCCCAGTACTTC.

V usage is TRBV5-1 and J usage is TRBJ2-3; 7 bases are a match to TRBD2. The CDR3 is 16 residues long. The germline V gene has CDR1 SGHRS and CDR2 YFSETQ. The J segment lost 6 bases and the V segment lost 0 bases, leaving 10 bases of the junction unmatched. The CDR3 nucleotides read TGCGCCAGCAGCTTGGCATCTCGTAGCGGGCCCGATACGCAGTATTTT. This encodes CASSLASRSGPDTQYF.

Comments on this clone: No DNA is shown, since the ends of the CDR3 on it are uncertain; the CDR3 is the one TCRdb lists. The chain recombines TRBV15 with TRBJ2-7; the D call in the table, TRBD1, was not verified against the DNA. Germline V gene sequence: CDR1 LNHNV, CDR2 YYDKDF (reference sequence). The length of the CDR3 is 12 amino acids, counting both ends. The CDR3 spells CATSRVGQGIEV.

The chain recombines TRBV9 with TRBJ2-3; TRBD2 aligns across 7 bases. Germline values: CDR1 SGDLS, CDR2 YYNGEE. Trimming cost V 3 bases and J 8 bases; bases outside gene matches: 9. This CDR3 comprises 14 residues. In nucleotides, the CDR3 is TGTGCCAGCAGCGGGGGAGGACTAGTCGTTACGCAGTATTTT. Encoded protein: CASSGGGLVVTQYF.

This clone has just a few counts. Distinct nucleotide sequences in the sample also encode this CDR3. The gene calls are TRBV19 and TRBJ1-3; 7 positions match TRBD1. Germline assignment: CDR1 LNHDA and CDR2 SQIVND (reference sequence). The V and J ends lost 6 bases and 0 bases, in that order; junction bases with no gene match: 5. There are 15 residues in the CDR3. The CDR3 sequence: CASSLTGISGNTIYF. The CDR3 DNA reads as TGTGCCAGTAGCTTGACAGGGATCTCTGGAAACACCATATATTTT.

The chain links TRBV29-1 to TRBJ2-3, with TRBD2 identical over 9 bases. J lost 2 bases, V lost 4 bases, and 4 bases had no gene match. The germline CDR1 and CDR2 sequences are SQVTM and ANQGSEA. The CDR3 is 14 amino acids. CDR3: CSVVASGATDTQYF. The CDR3 nucleotides read TGCAGCGTTGTGGCTAGCGGGGCCACAGATACGCAGTATTTT.

V and J are TRBV6-5 and TRBJ1-4, with 7 bases aligning to TRBD1. Germline trimming cut 2 bases from V and 8 bases from J; bases unmatched to any gene: 8. Germline loops: CDR1 MNHEY, CDR2 SVGAGI. The length of the CDR3 is 15 residues. The DNA for the CDR3 is TGTGCCAGCAGTTACAACCCAGGGGGTGCAGAAAAACTGTTTTTT. Protein sequence: CASSYNPGGAEKLFF.

The chain combines TRBV25-1 with TRBJ1-1, with D maybe TRBD1 (6 bases). V was trimmed by 6 bases and J by 2 bases, leaving 10 bases between them. Looked up from germline, CDR1 is MGHDK and CDR2 is SYGVNS. This CDR3 has 13 amino acids. As DNA, the CDR3 is TGTGCCAGCAGCGGACAGCCTAACACTGAAGCTTTCTTT. The encoded protein is CASSGQPNTEAFF.

Details on this clone: The germline gene is not matched at one end of the junction; a read error may be the cause. The rearrangement joins TRBV7-9 to TRBJ2-7; 7 positions agree with TRBD2. The germline V gene has CDR1 SEHNR and CDR2 FQNEAQ (reference sequence). The CDR3 runs 13 residues. Here the CDR3 reads CASSLSRGAGQSF. CDR3 in DNA: TGTGCCAGCAGCTTATCCCGGGGAGCGGGGCAGAGCTTC.

Only one count was recorded for this clone. This sequence joins TRBV30 and TRBJ1-5; D is unclear. V gave up 0 bases and J gave up 0 bases, with 15 bases separating them. The CDR3 length is 17 residues. CDR1 GTSNPN and CDR2 SVGIG come from the germline V gene (reference sequence). CDR3 DNA sequence: TGTGCCTGGAGTGTACAGCCGCAGCCGTATAGCAATCAGCCCCAGCATTTT. As protein: CAWSVQPQPYSNQPQHF.

The genes are TRBV29-1 and TRBJ2-7, with a possible D match to TRBD1 (6 bases). Deletions cut 3 bases from V and 3 bases from J, with 12 bases between. Germline CDR1 reads SQVTM; CDR2 reads ANQGSEA. The CDR3 is 13 residues long. This CDR3 reads CSVEGIQGYEQYF. The CDR3 region has the DNA TGCAGCGTTGAGGGAATACAGGGCTACGAGCAGTACTTC.

The chain employs TRBV15 and TRBJ1-2, with D possibly being TRBD1 (6 bases). The CDR3 is 13 residues long. The germline V gene has CDR1 LNHNV and CDR2 YYDKDF (reference sequence). V was shortened by 2 bases and J by 6 bases, with 10 bases between the two germline ends. The CDR3 DNA follows: TGTGCCACCAGCAGAACAGGGTTTGATGGCTACACCTTC. Protein: CATSRTGFDGYTF.

V gene TRBV5-1 combines with J gene TRBJ1-1; D uncertain. V was trimmed by 0 bases and J by 0 bases, leaving 18 bases between them. The CDR3 spans 18 residues. Germline CDR1 and CDR2: SGHRS and YFSETQ. The CDR3 loop is CASSLAVPTRNMNTEAFF. CDR3 nucleotides: TGCGCCAGCAGCTTGGCCGTACCAACCCGTAACATGAACACTGAAGCTTTCTTT.

V usage is TRBV5-1 and J usage is TRBJ1-2; TRBD1 matches 8 bases. Germline V gives CDR1 SGHRS, CDR2 YFSETQ. The CDR3 covers 14 residues. V gave up 0 bases and J gave up 8 bases; unmatched junction bases: 6. Here the CDR3 DNA reads TGCGCCAGCAGCTTGGAAGGACAGGGTGACGGCTACACCTTC. Protein sequence: CASSLEGQGDGYTF.